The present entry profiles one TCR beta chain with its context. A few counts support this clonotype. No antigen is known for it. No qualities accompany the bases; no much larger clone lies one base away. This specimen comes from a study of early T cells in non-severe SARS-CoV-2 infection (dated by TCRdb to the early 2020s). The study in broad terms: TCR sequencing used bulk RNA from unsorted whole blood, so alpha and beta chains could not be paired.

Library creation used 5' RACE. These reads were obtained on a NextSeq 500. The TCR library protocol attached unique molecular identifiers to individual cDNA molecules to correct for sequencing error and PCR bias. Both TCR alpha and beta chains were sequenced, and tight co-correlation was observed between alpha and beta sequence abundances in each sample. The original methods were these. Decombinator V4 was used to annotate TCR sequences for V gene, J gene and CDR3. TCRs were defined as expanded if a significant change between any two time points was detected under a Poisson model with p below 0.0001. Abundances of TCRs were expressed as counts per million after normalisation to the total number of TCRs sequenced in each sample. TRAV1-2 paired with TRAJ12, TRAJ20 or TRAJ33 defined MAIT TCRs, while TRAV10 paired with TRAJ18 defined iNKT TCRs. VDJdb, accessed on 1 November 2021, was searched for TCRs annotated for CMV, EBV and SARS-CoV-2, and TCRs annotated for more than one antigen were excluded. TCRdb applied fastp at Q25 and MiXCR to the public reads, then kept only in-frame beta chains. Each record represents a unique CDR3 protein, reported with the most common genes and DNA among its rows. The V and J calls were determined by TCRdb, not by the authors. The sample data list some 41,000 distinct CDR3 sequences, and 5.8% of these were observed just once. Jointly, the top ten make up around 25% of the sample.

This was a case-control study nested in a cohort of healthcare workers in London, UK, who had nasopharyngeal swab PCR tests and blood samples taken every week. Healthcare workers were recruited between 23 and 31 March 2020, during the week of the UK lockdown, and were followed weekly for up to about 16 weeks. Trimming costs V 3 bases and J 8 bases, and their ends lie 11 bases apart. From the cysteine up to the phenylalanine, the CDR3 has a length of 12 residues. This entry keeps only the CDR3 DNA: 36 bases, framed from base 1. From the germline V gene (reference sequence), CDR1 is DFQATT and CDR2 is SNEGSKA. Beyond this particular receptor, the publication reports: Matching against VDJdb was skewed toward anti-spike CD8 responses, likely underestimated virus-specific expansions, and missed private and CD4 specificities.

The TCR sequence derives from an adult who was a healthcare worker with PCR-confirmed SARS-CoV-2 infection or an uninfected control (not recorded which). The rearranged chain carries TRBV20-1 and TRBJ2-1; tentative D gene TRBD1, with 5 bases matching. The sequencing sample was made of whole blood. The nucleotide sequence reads TGCAGTGCTAGCGGCAGGGTGGATGAGCAGTTCTTC. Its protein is CSASGRVDEQFF.